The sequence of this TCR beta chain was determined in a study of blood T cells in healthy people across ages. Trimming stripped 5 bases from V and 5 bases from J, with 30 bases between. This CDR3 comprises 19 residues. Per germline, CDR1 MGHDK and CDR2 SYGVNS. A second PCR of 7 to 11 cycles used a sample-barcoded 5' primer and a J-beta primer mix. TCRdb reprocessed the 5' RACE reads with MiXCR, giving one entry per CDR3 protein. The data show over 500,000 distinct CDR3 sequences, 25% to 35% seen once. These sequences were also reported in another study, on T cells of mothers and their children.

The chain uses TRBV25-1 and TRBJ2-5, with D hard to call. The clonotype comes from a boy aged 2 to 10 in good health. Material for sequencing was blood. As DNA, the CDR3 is TGTGCCAGCAGTCCCTTTTTGCCCCCTTTCCTCGGTGAGGTGGAGACCCAGTACTTC. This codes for CASSPFLPPFLGEVETQYF.